The T cell receptor beta chain described here comes from a study of CXCR3-negative and CXCR3-positive naive CD8 T cells. Findings and limits, study-wide: The study found comparably high diversity in both naive subsets and much lower diversity in memory CD8+ cells. Memory, not naive, CXCR3-negative and CXCR3-positive cells differed in TRBV-TRBJ usage.

All TRB cDNA libraries came from 5' RACE performed with UMI labels. TCRdb re-called the 5' RACE reads, yielding one record per CDR3 amino acid sequence without DNA. This sample contains 43,000 or so distinct CDR3 sequences. CDR1 MGHDK and CDR2 SYGVNS come from the germline V gene. The CDR3 has 15 amino acids. As regards this clonotype: Its antigen is not identified.

The study sorted every CD8+ T cell subset in triplicate at 280,000 or so cells each. J is TRBJ2-1 and V is TRBV25-1; TCRdb outputs TRBD2, but without DNA this stays unchecked. Material: memory CD8+ T cells from blood. This TCR was sampled from a human donor in good health. Some clones in this sample may be carry-over from other donors' samples. The CDR3 spells CASSESSRTYNEQFF. The variable domain in full, completed from reference TRBV25-1 and TRBJ2-1, reads EADIYQTPRYLVIGTGKKITLECSQTMGHDKMYWYQQDPGMELHLIHYSYGVNSTEKGDLSSESTVSRIRTEHFPLTLESARPSHTSQYLCASSESSRTYNEQFFGPGTRLTVL.